These 29 T cell receptor beta chains were sequenced from one sample in a study of response to subunit inactivated influenza vaccine (dated by TCRdb to the late 2010s). To prepare the library, RT-PCR was applied. These reads were obtained on an Illumina HiSeq 2500. The public sequencing data were trimmed at Q25 with fastp and processed into clonotypes with MiXCR by TCRdb, which kept only in-frame beta chains. Every entry covers one CDR3 protein and lists the most common genes and DNA from its rows. The sample table holds around 200,000 distinct CDR3 sequences, of which 9.5% to 15% were seen once. The top ten clones comprise about 31% of the sample. This same sample was also part of a study on T cells expressing NK-cell markers. The second study's paper adds: TCR beta cDNA libraries were made by 5'RACE template switching that added a universal primer site and unique molecular identifiers.

The sequenced sample was CD8+ T cells sorted from PBMCs, obtained roughly 12 days after vaccination. The receptors shown here come from a man in his fifties or sixties who received an inactivated influenza vaccine. Donor details come from another sample of the same person, matched by shared clones.

The V and J genes are TRBV20-1 and TRBJ2-7; TRBD2 might be the D (5 bases). CDR1 is DFQATT, CDR2 SNEGSKA, per germline (reference sequence). V was trimmed by 0 bases and J by 7 bases, leaving 16 bases between them. The CDR3 spans 14 residues. The CDR3 DNA follows: TGCAGTGCTAGAGATAGCGCAGGTTTGGTGGAGCAGTACTTC. Encoded protein: CSARDSAGLVEQYF.

The CDR3 reads CASSQGFSVGETQYF. For the CDR3, the DNA is TGCGCCAGCAGCCAAGGCTTTAGCGTAGGAGAGACCCAGTACTTC. The J gene is TRBJ2-5, the V gene TRBV4-3; D possibly corresponds to TRBD2 (5 bases). Trimming took off 1 base at V and 4 bases at J, with 13 bases between the two ends. The CDR3 loop spans 15 amino acids. CDR1 is LGHNA and CDR2 is YSLEER in the germline V gene.

This clonotype was counted many times. This chain links TRBV6-2 or TRBV6-3 with TRBJ2-2; possible D gene TRBD1, 6 bases. CDR3 size: 16 residues. The V gene's germline CDR1 is MNHEY and CDR2 SVGEGT. Trimming took off 2 bases at V and 7 bases at J, with 17 bases between the two ends. For the CDR3, the DNA is TGTGCCAGCAGTTACGCGGCCAGGGGATCGAGCGGGGAGCTGTTTTTT. Translated: CASSYAARGSSGELFF.

This clonotype was counted many times. J is TRBJ2-1 and V is TRBV18; D ambiguous. V gave up 4 bases and J gave up 2 bases, with 3 bases separating them. Germline V gene sequence: CDR1 KGHSH, CDR2 LQKENI. The CDR3 extends over 12 amino acids. The CDR3: CASSRAYNEQFF. Here the CDR3 DNA reads TGTGCCAGCTCACGGGCCTACAATGAGCAGTTCTTC.

The chain links TRBV27 to TRBJ1-5; D is possibly TRBD1 (5 bases). The CDR3 covers 13 residues. Germline CDR1 is MNHEY and CDR2 is SMNVEV (reference sequence). V dropped 8 bases and J dropped 5 bases, with 13 bases sitting between them. CDR3 protein: CASGETVYQPQHF. The CDR3 region has the DNA TGTGCCAGCGGAGAGACAGTTTATCAGCCCCAGCATTTT.

This clonotype was counted between two and nine times. V and J are TRBV4-1 and TRBJ2-3, with 10 bases matching TRBD1. The CDR3 contains 15 residues. Trimming removed 4 bases from V and 6 bases from J; junction bases left unmatched: 7. The germline V gene has CDR1 MGHRA and CDR2 YSYEKL. In nucleotides, the CDR3 is TGCGCCAGCAGCCCAAGACAGGGGGCTTATGATACGCAGTATTTT. It specifies CASSPRQGAYDTQYF.

The table lists this clonotype with a few counts. This rearrangement joins TRBV7-8 to TRBJ2-4, with D hard to call. CDR1 and CDR2 from the germline V gene are SGHVS and FQNEAQ. CDR3 size: 14 residues. V was cut by 0 bases and J by 8 bases, with 11 bases left in between. CDR3 in DNA: TGTGCCAGCAGCTTAGCAGGGATCCGGGACATTCAGTACTTC. Its protein product is CASSLAGIRDIQYF.

The chain has TRBV6-2 or TRBV6-3 and TRBJ2-1; 14 bases fit TRBD2. The V and J ends lost 0 bases and 9 bases, in that order; junction bases with no gene match: 13. CDR3 length: 19 amino acids. CDR1 is MNHEY and CDR2 is SVGEGT in the germline V gene. In DNA form, the CDR3 reads TGTGCCAGCAGTTACTCTTTTCCTAGGTCGACTAGCGGGGGGGTTGAGCAGTTCTTC. Translated, it gives CASSYSFPRSTSGGVEQFF.

This clonotype has only a few counts. V and J are TRBV10-3 and TRBJ2-1, with 9 bases identical to TRBD2. CDR1 ENHRY and CDR2 SYGVKD come from the germline V gene. This CDR3 has 15 residues. After removal of 3 bases from V and 4 bases from J, the junction contained 4 bases not matched to a gene. This CDR3 reads CAISDAGGPYNEQFF. The DNA of the CDR3 is TGTGCCATCAGTGATGCGGGAGGGCCTTACAATGAGCAGTTCTTC.

This sequence joins TRBV15 and TRBJ2-2; 8 bases are shared with TRBD1. CDR1 LNHNV and CDR2 YYDKDF come from the germline V gene (reference sequence). The CDR3 sequence is 16 residues long. V dropped 1 base and J dropped 2; count of bases not matched to a gene: 3. CDR3 loop: CATSRGQGPNTGELFF. CDR3 DNA: TGTGCCACCAGCAGAGGACAGGGGCCTAACACCGGGGAGCTGTTTTTT.

The sample holds many counts of this clonotype. The J gene is TRBJ2-2, the V gene TRBV4-3; 8 nucleotides agree with TRBD1. Germline-derived CDR1 and CDR2 are LGHNA and YSLEER. CDR3 length: 20 residues. The V segment lost 0 bases and the J segment 6 bases; nucleotides outside the gene matches: 18. Here the CDR3 DNA reads TGCGCCAGCAGCCAAGATACTACTGGATCCCTGCAGGGGGCGGCCGGGGAGCTGTTTTTT. Protein product: CASSQDTTGSLQGAAGELFF.

This clonotype was seen a handful of times. The chain links TRBV6-1 to TRBJ2-7; D gene uncertain. V was shortened by 6 bases and J by 1 base, with 13 bases between the two germline ends. Per the germline V gene, CDR1 is MNHNS and CDR2 is SASEGT. This CDR3 has 14 residues. The CDR3 region is CASSPQFGSYEQYF. Here the CDR3 DNA reads TGTGCCAGCAGCCCCCAATTTGGATCCTACGAGCAGTACTTC.

J is TRBJ1-1 and V is TRBV5-6; a possible D gene is TRBD1 (5 bases). The CDR3 spans 14 residues. V gave up 3 bases and J gave up 5 bases, with 14 bases separating them. Germline V gene sequence: CDR1 SGHDT, CDR2 YYEEEE. The CDR3 is CASSYLGTSTEAFF. The CDR3 region has the DNA TGTGCCAGCAGCTACCTAGGGACGTCGACTGAAGCTTTCTTT.

In its sample, this clonotype was seen a few times. The chain is built from TRBV7-9 and TRBJ1-2, with D hard to call. Trimming removed 5 bases at V and 6 bases at J, with 10 bases between. The CDR3 is made up of 12 amino acids. Germline lookup yields CDR1 SEHNR and CDR2 FQNEAQ (reference sequence). The CDR3 region has the DNA TGTGCCAGCAGCCCCACCGAGGATGGCTACACCTTC. This encodes CASSPTEDGYTF.

This chain uses TRBV3-1 with TRBJ2-1, with D possibly being TRBD1 (7 bases). Deletions cut 3 bases from V and 9 bases from J, with 15 bases between. CDR3 length: 14 residues. The V gene's germline CDR1 is LGHDT and CDR2 YNNKEL (reference sequence). CDR3 DNA: TGTGCCAGCAGCCACCTCAGGGGGGAGGCTGAGCAGTTCTTC. Translating it yields CASSHLRGEAEQFF.

The rearrangement joins TRBV9 to TRBJ2-5; TRBD1 matches 12 bases. V dropped 3 bases and J dropped 5; count of bases not matched to a gene: 2. CDR3 length: 14 amino acids. Germline V gene sequence: CDR1 SGDLS, CDR2 YYNGEE. The CDR3 loop reads CASSGDRGLETQYF. The CDR3, as DNA: TGTGCCAGCAGCGGGGACAGGGGGCTGGAGACCCAGTACTTC.

As to this clonotype: Since the CDR3 does not end with the conserved phenylalanine or tryptophan, this likely comes from a read error. This chain joins TRBV5-6 and TRBJ2-7; the D is unclear. Germline values: CDR1 SGHDT, CDR2 YYEEEE. The CDR3 is 14 amino acids. Trimming shortened V by 0 bases and J by 2 bases, and 9 bases separated the two germline ends. DNA for the CDR3: TGTGCCAGCAGCTTGGAGGGCGACACCTACGAGCAGTACTCC. It translates to CASSLEGDTYEQYS.

This clonotype was recorded a few times. The chain has TRBV9 and TRBJ2-5; tentatively, D is TRBD1 (6 bases). From germline, CDR1 is SGDLS and CDR2 YYNGEE. V shed 0 bases and J shed 4 bases, with 10 bases lying between them. This CDR3 contains 14 residues. The CDR3 reads CASSVAWGRETQYF. CDR3 bases: TGTGCCAGCAGCGTAGCTTGGGGGCGAGAGACCCAGTACTTC.

This clonotype occurred a few times. The chain joins TRBV4-3 to TRBJ1-5, with a possible D match to TRBD1 (5 bases). V was cut by 2 bases and J by 5 bases, with 7 bases left in between. The CDR3 length is 13 residues. Germline CDR1 is LGHNA and CDR2 is YSLEER. The CDR3 is CASSQRGDQPQHF. Here the CDR3 DNA reads TGCGCCAGCAGCCAAAGGGGAGATCAGCCCCAGCATTTT.

This clonotype was counted between two and nine times. This sequence joins TRBV29-1 and TRBJ1-4; D gene uncertain. The germline V gene has CDR1 SQVTM and CDR2 ANQGSEA. The CDR3 runs 13 residues. V dropped 2 bases and J dropped 4 bases, with 8 bases sitting between them. The chain's CDR3 is CSVETGLNEKLFF. CDR3 DNA: TGCAGCGTTGAAACGGGCCTTAATGAAAAACTGTTTTTT.

The chain has TRBV5-6 and TRBJ2-7; TRBD2 agrees at 12 bases. V shed 3 bases, J shed 4 bases, and the junction held 17 bases outside the gene matches. The germline gives CDR1 SGHDT, CDR2 YYEEEE. CDR3 length: 19 amino acids. Here the CDR3 reads CASSSMMTSGRTRLYEQYF. CDR3 nucleotides: TGTGCCAGCAGCTCTATGATGACTAGCGGGAGAACCAGATTGTACGAGCAGTACTTC. The full variable domain, completed using reference TRBV5-6 and TRBJ2-7, is DAGVTQSPTHLIKTRGQQVTLRCSPKSGHDTVSWYQQALGQGPQFIFQYYEEEERQRGNFPDRFSGHQFPNYSSELNVNALLLGDSALYLCASSSMMTSGRTRLYEQYFGPGTRLTVT.

This clonotype has a single count. The chain couples TRBV9 to TRBJ2-3; possible D gene TRBD2, 5 bases. Germline CDR1 and CDR2: SGDLS and YYNGEE. Trimming removed 3 bases from V and 0 bases from J, with 11 bases in between. The CDR3 loop spans 15 amino acids. CDR3 sequence: CASSDGWTSTDTQYF. As DNA, the CDR3 is TGTGCCAGCAGCGATGGTTGGACTAGCACAGATACGCAGTATTTT.

The chain is built from TRBV6-5 and TRBJ2-2; D is unclear. The CDR3 contains 14 residues. The V end lost 3 bases, the J end lost 4 bases, and 9 bases lay between the germline ends. Germline V CDR1 and CDR2: MNHEY, SVGAGI. The chain's CDR3 is CASSYLRSTGELFF. The CDR3 bases are TGTGCCAGCAGTTATCTTCGGAGCACCGGGGAGCTGTTTTTT.

This clonotype was observed a few times. The V and J genes are TRBV4-3 and TRBJ1-1; maybe TRBD1 (5 bases). The CDR3 has 13 residues. V lost 9 bases and J lost 2, with 13 bases in between. Germline CDR1 reads LGHNA; CDR2 reads YSLEER. CDR3 coding DNA: TGCGCCAGTCGAGCCGGGGACAACACTGAAGCTTTCTTT. The encoded protein is CASRAGDNTEAFF.

This clonotype showed up many times. The chain carries TRBV30 and TRBJ2-3; D is possibly TRBD1 (5 bases). Germline V CDR1 and CDR2: GTSNPN, SVGIG (reference sequence). The CDR3 is made up of 14 amino acids. The V gene lost 4 bases and the J gene lost 0 bases, with 11 bases spanning the gap. CDR3 coding DNA: TGTGCCTGGACCACAGGAGTTAGCACAGATACGCAGTATTTT. It translates to CAWTTGVSTDTQYF.

The sample holds many counts of this clonotype. In DNA, the CDR3 is TGCAGTTCGGACAGAGAAGACTATGGCTACACCTTC. Encoded protein: CSSDREDYGYTF. The rearrangement links TRBV20-1 to TRBJ1-2; weak D call: TRBD1 (6 bases). CDR1 DFQATT and CDR2 SNEGSKA come from the germline V gene (reference sequence). V was pared by 8 bases and J by 3 bases, with 13 bases between. This CDR3 is 12 amino acids long.

This clonotype was picked up a small number of times. The chain is built from TRBV13 and TRBJ2-2, with TRBD1 matching 10 bases. There are 16 residues in the CDR3. CDR1 is PRHDT, CDR2 FYEKMQ, per germline (reference sequence). Germline trimming cut 5 bases from V and 4 bases from J; bases unmatched to any gene: 7. The chain's CDR3 is CASSPRTGGSTGELFF. For the CDR3, the DNA is TGTGCCAGCAGCCCTAGGACAGGGGGTAGCACCGGGGAGCTGTTTTTT.

At least ten counts were recorded for this clonotype. The V and J genes are TRBV7-8 and TRBJ2-7, with D perhaps TRBD1 (6 bases). CDR1 and CDR2 (germline): SGHVS, FQNEAQ. CDR3 length: 14 amino acids. Trimming left V 2 bases short and J 4 bases short, with 12 bases between. The CDR3 region has the DNA TGTGCCAGCAGCTTATCACAGGGTGGATACGAGCAGTACTTC. Protein product: CASSLSQGGYEQYF. Supplemented by reference TRBV7-8 and TRBJ2-7, the full variable domain reads GAGVSQSPRYKVAKRGQDVALRCDPISGHVSLFWYQQALGQGPEFLTYFQNEAQLDKSGLPSDRFFAERPEGSVSTLKIQRTQQEDSAVYLCASSLSQGGYEQYFGPGTRLTVT.

The chain links TRBV20-1 to TRBJ2-4; tentatively, D is TRBD1 (6 bases). Germline assignment: CDR1 DFQATT and CDR2 SNEGSKA (reference sequence). Trimming shortened V by 2 bases and J by 0 bases, and 17 bases separated the two germline ends. The CDR3 consists of 17 residues. CDR3 bases: TGCAGTGCTAGATCTCAGGACAGCAAGCTAGCCAAAAACATTCAGTACTTC. Protein sequence: CSARSQDSKLAKNIQYF.